Described below is a single T cell receptor (beta chain) sequence and its context. Authors' data handling: Nucleated cell counts were estimated from reference gene primer amplification. Sequencing used immunoSEQ multiplex PCR; TCRdb keeps in-frame clones, though not all of them. V, J and clone size are taken as reported in that table, and D and trimming were inferred from the DNA itself. This sample has approximately 150,000 clones, with roughly 81% found just once. The data are from a study of blood T cell repertoires in COVID-19. Study details: Whether acute or convalescent, the COVID-19 samples came from the United States, Italy and Spain. Sample material is recorded as cDNA or gDNA derived from T cells, B-cell-depleted T cells, or PBMCs.

CDR3 size: 11 residues. V was cut by 5 bases and J by 5 bases, with 9 bases left in between. Germline assignment: CDR1 DFQATT and CDR2 SNEGSKA (reference sequence). The origin of this receptor is a man between 35 and 55 years old with acute or convalescent COVID-19. Sequencing was done on a sample of peripheral blood. V usage is TRBV20-1 and J usage is TRBJ1-2; no reliable D call. The CDR3 is CSAPVRYGYTF. The CDR3 region has the DNA TGCAGTGCTCCCGTTCGTTATGGCTACACCTTC.